This record concerns one T cell receptor (beta chain) sequence. These data originate in a study of blood T cell repertoires in COVID-19. Study at large: Sample material is recorded as cDNA or gDNA derived from T cells, B-cell-depleted T cells, or PBMCs.

This CDR3 spans 15 amino acids. The junction had 6 bases not matched to a gene; V was cut back by 5 bases and J by 2 bases. Germline V gene sequence: CDR1 SGHAT, CDR2 FQNNGV. The repertoire was sequenced with immunoSEQ multiplex PCR; TCRdb's copy has only in-frame clones and lacks some. Seen here are 250,000 to 300,000 clones, around 87% observed once, and the top ten hold around 2.3%. This rearrangement joins TRBV11-2 to TRBJ2-3; 8 bases agree with TRBD2. Specimen: peripheral blood. This clonotype originated in a woman aged 60 to 75 with COVID-19, enrolled during active disease. This chain's CDR3 is CASSPGGTTTDTQYF. For the CDR3, the DNA is TGTGCCAGCAGCCCGGGGGGGACCACCACAGATACGCAGTATTTT. Using reference TRBV11-2 and TRBJ2-3 for the parts outside the CDR3, the full variable domain is EAGVAQSPRYKIIEKRQSVAFWCNPISGHATLYWYQQILGQGPKLLIQFQNNGVVDDSQLPKDRFSAERLKGVDSTLKIQPAKLEDSAVYLCASSPGGTTTDTQYFGPGTRLTVL.